Presented here are 24 T cell receptor beta chains from one specimen sequenced in a study of CD8+ T cells in alopecia areata. RNA extraction was followed by reverse transcription into cDNA, which acted as the sequencing template. Here immunoSEQ multiplex PCR was the method, and the copy in TCRdb shows in-frame clones only, minus some. This table has 150,000 to 200,000 clones, 45% to 60% appearing once. Sequencing was done on a sample of CD4+ T cells sorted from blood. These receptors all stem from a human donor in good health.

The chain combines TRBV29-1 with TRBJ1-2, with D possibly TRBD1 on 6 matching bases. Trimming left V 7 bases short and J 2 bases short, with 11 bases between. Germline V lookup: CDR1 SQVTM, CDR2 ANQGSEA. The CDR3 spans 12 residues. The chain's CDR3 is CSAVRGNYGYTF. DNA of the CDR3: TGCAGCGCAGTAAGGGGGAACTATGGCTACACCTTC.

The chain combines TRBV29-1 with TRBJ2-1, with 12 bases identical to TRBD2. There are 18 residues in the CDR3. Germline CDR1 is SQVTM and CDR2 is ANQGSEA. V dropped 7 bases and J dropped 9; count of bases not matched to a gene: 22. The CDR3 region is CSAVQGPATSGSLSEQFF. For the CDR3, the DNA is TGCAGCGCCGTACAGGGGCCAGCGACTAGCGGGAGTTTGAGTGAGCAGTTCTTC.

In this sample, this clone turned up once. This CDR3 is CASSQSRRLWTDTQYF. CDR3 nucleotide sequence: TGCGCCAGCAGTCAATCTAGGCGGTTGTGGACAGATACGCAGTATTTT. V usage is TRBV23-1 and J usage is TRBJ2-3; no definite D call. TRBV23-1 is an ORF for which the function is uncertain. The CDR3 covers 16 residues. Trimming left V 0 bases short and J 3 bases short, with 13 bases between.

This rearrangement joins TRBV6-1 to TRBJ1-2; D remains ambiguous. Germline CDR1 is MNHNS and CDR2 is SASEGT. CDR3 size: 13 residues. The V end lost 1 base, the J end lost 7 bases, and 10 bases lay between the germline ends. CDR3 region: CASSEVEGAGYTF. Written as DNA, the CDR3 is TGTGCCAGCAGTGAAGTAGAGGGAGCTGGCTACACCTTC.

The chain combines TRBV29-1 with TRBJ1-2, with D perhaps TRBD1 (5 bases). Deletions cut 4 bases from V and 13 bases from J, with 16 bases between. There are 11 residues in the CDR3. In germline, CDR1 is SQVTM, CDR2 ANQGSEA. CDR3 amino acids: CSVGGRTGVTF. CDR3 coding DNA: TGCAGCGTTGGAGGCAGGACGGGGGTCACCTTC.

This clone was seen only a few times. This chain joins TRBV6-6 and TRBJ1-1; 7 bases line up with TRBD1. The CDR3 runs to 15 residues. Germline V gives CDR1 MNHNY, CDR2 SVGAGI (reference sequence). The V gene end was trimmed by 5 bases and the J gene end by 3 bases; junction bases not matched to a gene: 9. The CDR3 coding sequence is TGTGCCAGCAGTCGAGCCTCCAGGGGGTACACTGAAGCTTTCTTT. This translates into CASSRASRGYTEAFF.

The CDR3 reads CASSERSSGELFF. The CDR3 coding sequence is TGTGCCAGCAGTGAGAGGTCATCCGGGGAGCTGTTTTTT. The chain employs TRBV25-1 and TRBJ2-2; D call uncertain. The V end lost 3 bases, the J end lost 6 bases, and 8 bases lay between the germline ends. The CDR3 contains 13 residues. CDR1 and CDR2 from the germline V gene are MGHDK and SYGVNS.

A few counts support this clone. The chain has TRBV30 and TRBJ2-7; no clear D. Germline V gives CDR1 GTSNPN, CDR2 SVGIG (reference sequence). CDR3 length equals 11 residues. The ends were cut back, 2 bases at V and 5 bases at J, with 7 bases in the middle. Written as DNA, the CDR3 is TGTGCCTGGAGTCCCCTCCACGAGCAGTACTTC. Amino acid sequence: CAWSPLHEQYF.

This clone has a handful of counts. The chain combines TRBV29-1 with TRBJ1-3; TRBD1 might be the D (5 bases). This CDR3 spans 12 amino acids. Trimming took 4 bases from V and 2 from J, leaving 6 bases between them. CDR1 is SQVTM, CDR2 ANQGSEA, per germline. The CDR3 DNA is TGCAGCGTTGGGACAACTGGAAACACCATATATTTT. Translation gives CSVGTTGNTIYF.

This clone occurred once. The V gene is TRBV10-3, the J gene TRBJ1-1; no definite D call. Trimming cost V 10 bases and J 4 bases, with 7 bases left between them. CDR3 length: 10 amino acids. From germline, CDR1 is ENHRY and CDR2 SYGVKD. CDR3 sequence (DNA): TGTGCCACCCTCGGCACTGAAGCTTTCTTT. This translates into CATLGTEAFF.

In this sample, this clone turned up a few times. The gene calls are TRBV29-1 and TRBJ1-2; D is unclear. V was pared by 0 bases and J by 8 bases, with 7 bases between. The length of the CDR3 is 11 residues. Germline-derived CDR1 and CDR2 are SQVTM and ANQGSEA. The CDR3 DNA is TGCAGCGTTGAAGAGATGGGAGGCTACACCTTC. Translated: CSVEEMGGYTF.

The chain recombines TRBV29-1 with TRBJ1-2; D remains unclear. This CDR3 has 13 amino acids. The V and J ends lost 6 bases and 4 bases respectively, with 15 bases between them. Germline CDR1 is SQVTM and CDR2 is ANQGSEA. The DNA for the CDR3 is TGCAGCGTAAGACTCGAGAGATCCTATGGCTACACCTTC. Translation gives CSVRLERSYGYTF.

Concerning this clone itself: Other DNA sequences in the same sample also yield this CDR3. The J gene is TRBJ1-5, the V gene TRBV27; D may be TRBD1 (5 bases). CDR3 length: 15 amino acids. Germline lookup yields CDR1 MNHEY and CDR2 SMNVEV (reference sequence). Between the trimmed V and J ends, which lost 5 bases and 3 bases, there was a span of 14 bases. CDR3 coding DNA: TGTGCCAGCAGTCCCACGGGACCGTTCAATCAGCCCCAGCATTTT. This sequence encodes CASSPTGPFNQPQHF.

The sample holds a few counts of this clone. The rearrangement uses TRBV7-2 and TRBJ2-1; 10 nucleotides line up with TRBD2. This CDR3 spans 16 amino acids. Trimming removed 0 bases from V and 10 bases from J; junction bases left unmatched: 9. Germline CDR1 reads SGHTA; CDR2 reads FQGNSA. The CDR3, as DNA: TGTGCCAGCAGCTTAGCGGCTAGCGGGAGAGGCAACGAGCAGTTCTTC. Encoded protein: CASSLAASGRGNEQFF.

This chain connects TRBV28 to TRBJ1-2; D unclear. CDR1 is MDHEN and CDR2 is SYDVKM in the germline V gene. V was trimmed by 8 bases and J by 4 bases, leaving 11 bases between them. The CDR3 runs 12 residues. CDR3 sequence reads: CASQNSAYGYTF. The CDR3 region has the DNA TGTGCCAGCCAAAACAGCGCCTATGGCTACACCTTC.

V gene TRBV4-1 combines with J gene TRBJ1-2, with D perhaps TRBD1 (6 bases). There are 18 residues in the CDR3. The V gene's germline CDR1 is MGHRA and CDR2 YSYEKL. Trimming left V 0 bases short and J 4 bases short, with 21 bases between. The CDR3 bases are TGCGCCAGCAGCCAAGATCAAGGAGTACGTAGGGGGGGCTATGGCTACACCTTC. Its protein is CASSQDQGVRRGGYGYTF.

The table lists this clone with a count of one. The chain combines TRBV28 with TRBJ1-5; 10 bases agree with TRBD1. V gave up 3 bases and J gave up 11 bases; unmatched junction bases: 19. The CDR3 runs 18 residues. Germline CDR1 MDHEN, CDR2 SYDVKM. The CDR3 nucleotides read TGTGCCAGCAGTTTTACACTCCCGGGACAGGGGCCCCCATCGGCCCAGCATTTT. Protein sequence: CASSFTLPGQGPPSAQHF.

This clone occurred a few times. The sample contains more than one DNA sequence encoding this CDR3. The chain has TRBV29-1 and TRBJ1-5, with TRBD1 matching 7 bases. The CDR3 has 13 amino acids. In germline, CDR1 is SQVTM, CDR2 ANQGSEA. V was pared by 4 bases and J by 4 bases, with 4 bases of the junction left unmatched. CDR3 DNA sequence: TGCAGCGTTGCACAGGGGCCTAATCAGCCCCAGCATTTT. Amino acid sequence: CSVAQGPNQPQHF.

A few counts support this clone. The CDR3 reads CASSGRTGEHEQFF. CDR3 nucleotides: TGTGCCAGCAGTGGCAGGACAGGGGAACATGAGCAGTTCTTC. J is TRBJ2-1 and V is TRBV2; 9 nucleotides line up with TRBD1. The CDR3 is made up of 14 amino acids. CDR1 SNHLY and CDR2 FYNNEI come from the germline V gene. The V gene end was trimmed by 4 bases and the J gene end by 8 bases; junction bases not matched to a gene: 6.

This clone has a handful of counts. The chain carries TRBV30 and TRBJ2-2; 12 bases fit TRBD2. The CDR3 has 16 amino acids. Germline V gives CDR1 GTSNPN, CDR2 SVGIG (reference sequence). V was clipped by 3 bases and J by 2 bases; unmatched bases: 4. The CDR3 DNA reads TGTGCCTGGAGCGGACTAGCGGGATCCAACACCGGGGAGCTGTTTTTT. Protein product: CAWSGLAGSNTGELFF.

The J gene is TRBJ2-3, the V gene TRBV15, with a weak D call TRBD1 (5 bases). This CDR3 has 15 residues. Trimming pared 0 bases from V and 3 bases from J, leaving 10 bases between. The germline V gene has CDR1 LNHNV and CDR2 YYDKDF (reference sequence). In DNA form, the CDR3 reads TGTGCCACCAGCAGAGATTGGCAGGGAACAGATACGCAGTATTTT. It is translated as CATSRDWQGTDTQYF.

This chain connects TRBV30 to TRBJ1-2; 8 bases map to TRBD1. Germline CDR1 reads GTSNPN; CDR2 reads SVGIG (reference sequence). The CDR3 runs 11 residues. The CDR3 spells CAGTGPDGYTF. In DNA, the CDR3 is TGTGCGGGGACAGGTCCCGATGGCTACACCTTC.

The chain employs TRBV20-1 and TRBJ1-2, with 8 bases that match TRBD1. With 6 bases clipped from V and 9 bases from J, the junction kept 6 bases outside the gene matches. Germline CDR1 is DFQATT and CDR2 is SNEGSKA (reference sequence). CDR3 length equals 11 residues. The CDR3 DNA reads TGCAGTGCCCGGACAGGGCCCCGCTACACCTTC. Translated, it gives CSARTGPRYTF.

This chain uses TRBV7-2 with TRBJ1-2, with 10 bases aligning to TRBD1. The CDR3 covers 14 residues. V lost 6 bases to trimming and J lost 5 bases; unmatched junction nucleotides: 6. The germline gives CDR1 SGHTA, CDR2 FQGNSA. This chain's CDR3 is CASRPRTGGYGYTF. CDR3 in DNA: TGTGCCAGCAGACCACGGACAGGGGGTTATGGCTACACCTTC.